This T cell receptor (beta chain) was recorded in a study of T-cell reconstitution after alpha-beta-depleted transplantation in children. Whole-study findings and limits: Expanded graft clones numbering several hundred reportedly gave rise to alpha-beta T cells about two months after transplant.

Construction of the TCRbeta library involved unique molecular identifiers. TCRdb itself ran the PCR reads through MiXCR, one entry per CDR3 protein. The data contain 550,000 to 600,000 distinct CDR3 sequences, 20% to 25% of them singletons. This clonotype occurred many times. Its antigen remains unknown. This TCR came from a boy under three years old who had a stem cell transplant for acute myeloid leukemia, so the T cells may come from the graft donor. The sample here was PBMCs, mostly from graft donor cells, taken 360 days after TCRalphabeta/CD19-depleted stem cell transplant.

CDR3 loop: CASSQLVDSYNEQFF. In nucleotides, the CDR3 is TGTGCCAGCAGTCAACTAGTTGATTCCTACAATGAGCAGTTCTTC. The chain couples TRBV28 to TRBJ2-1, with a tentative D call TRBD2 (5 bases). Germline V gene data show CDR1 as MDHEN and CDR2 as SYDVKM. The CDR3 runs to 15 residues. Between the trimmed V and J ends, which lost 5 bases and 1 base, there was a span of 12 bases.